A single T cell receptor beta chain is shown here with its context. V was cut by 0 bases and J by 12 bases, with 12 bases left in between. The germline V gene has CDR1 MRHNA and CDR2 SNTAGT. This CDR3 comprises 13 residues. In the source study's methods: Estimation of nucleated cell counts was performed using reference gene primer amplification. Sequencing was performed with immunoSEQ multiplex PCR; in TCRdb, only in-frame clones are kept and a portion is missing. That table supplies the V and J calls and clone size; D and trimming were determined from the DNA. Among fewer than 200,000 clones listed, 75% to 85% were seen once. Adults between about 18 and 95 years of age took part from fewer than 30 US areas. Participants' reported clinical history set cohort assignment. What the recovered Cohort 3 donors had was two negative PCRs, clearance, or symptom resolution. The entry originates in a study of blood T cell repertoires in COVID-19.

The chain joins TRBV6-4 to TRBJ2-1; D is possibly TRBD1 (6 bases). This clonotype was obtained from a man aged 50 to 60 who had recovered from COVID-19. The sequencing input was PBMCs or T cells enriched from blood (not recorded which). Written as DNA, the CDR3 is TGTGCCAGCAGTGACTCAACAGGGACCCCGCAGTTCTTC. It encodes CASSDSTGTPQFF.